This entry describes one T cell receptor beta chain. No cognate antigen has been identified for it. Base-call qualities are not available, and no considerably larger clone is one nucleotide away. The time point label corresponds to: 45 days after influenza vaccine administration. This entry belongs to a study of response to subunit inactivated influenza vaccine (dated by TCRdb to 2016 to 2019). Regarding the complete study: To follow how T cells responded to a trivalent subunit inactivated influenza vaccine, the researchers relied on deep quantitative profiling of the T cell receptor repertoire.

General conclusions and limits of the study: The authors suggested that each seasonal influenza vaccination may recruit only a limited number of new T cells.

Library creation used RT-PCR. TCRdb names Illumina HiSeq 2500 as the instrument used. The raw public reads went through TCRdb reprocessing: fastp at Q25, MiXCR clone calling, in-frame beta chains kept. One record per CDR3 amino acid sequence lists the most common genes and DNA. The sample profile shows 540,000 or so distinct CDR3 sequences; around 13% of them were found once. The ten largest account for less than 15% of the sample. This sequence originates from a man aged 45-65 years who received an inactivated influenza vaccine. Donor details come from another sample of the same person, matched by shared clones. This sample comprised PBMCs from blood, obtained about 6 weeks after vaccination.

The DNA reads as follows: TGTGCCAGCAGCTTATTCGGGGGAGTGGTTCGAGTGGGTGAGCAGTACTTC. The translation is CASSLFGGVVRVGEQYF. The rearranged segments are TRBV11-2 and TRBJ2-7; TRBD2 might be the D gene, on 6 matching bases. The CDR3, from cysteine to phenylalanine, totals 17 residues. Only the CDR3 DNA is retained, 51 bases long and in frame from the first base. The V end loses 2 bases and the J end loses 7 bases, and a stretch of 24 bases separates them. Based on the germline V gene, the CDR1 and CDR2 sequences are SGHAT and FQNNGV.